This T cell receptor (beta chain) derives from a study of T-cell memory formation after mild COVID-19 (dated by TCRdb to 2020 to 2023). Describing the broader study: Most TCR sequence clusters were specific to one of the two donors. Two young, previously healthy adult volunteers made up the cohort, one male and one female. T-cell clones expanding and contracting after mild COVID-19 in two donors were tracked by longitudinal TCRalpha and TCRbeta repertoire sequencing.

Ficoll-Paque density gradient centrifugation was used to isolate PBMCs. On the study overall, not on this receptor specifically: Contracting CD4+ clones turned up mainly in the CM and EM memory subsets, whereas EMRA was where CD8+ clones were enriched. SARS-CoV-2 specificity was not confirmed for the second-wave clones peaking on day 37. Some responding clones were detected in pre-infection memory, which suggested that pre-existing cross-reactive memory T cells had joined the SARS-CoV-2 response. Only two mild cases were covered in the study, and larger cohorts including severe cases with pre-infection samples were considered necessary. Clones contracting from day 15 to 85 had balanced CD4/CD8 phenotypes, while a second wave expanding from day 15 to 37 was biased towards CD4+.

This clonotype was found a few times. The specificity of this receptor is unknown. Nothing much larger sits one base from this clone, and base qualities are not available. The sequencing machine was an Illumina NovaSeq 6000. TCRalpha and TCRbeta cDNA libraries were built by 5'RACE with constant-segment primers, adding sample barcodes and unique molecular identifiers. RNA was extracted from every sample with Trizol reagent. The libraries were amplified in two PCR steps, and the second step added a second sample barcode and Illumina TruSeq adapters. Sequencing of the libraries was done on an Illumina NovaSeq, producing 2 x 150 bp paired-end reads. Regarding the original processing steps: Reads were demultiplexed and collapsed into UMI-guided consensus sequences with migec v1.2.7. Using mixcr v2.1.11, UMI consensuses were aligned to TRA and TRB V and J templates and then assembled into clonotypes. Clonotypes were classified as expanded or contracted when called significant by both edgeR and NoisET, with noise models trained on biological replicates. For edgeR calls, the cutoffs were a false discovery rate-adjusted p below 0.01 and a log2 fold-change threshold of 1. As an exploratory analysis of dynamics, PCA with hierarchical clustering was applied to max-normalized trajectories of the 1000 most abundant clonotypes. Separately sequenced CD4+ and CD8+ repertoires were used to assign the CD4 or CD8 phenotype of responding clones. The public sequencing data were trimmed at Q25 with fastp and processed into clonotypes with MiXCR by TCRdb, which kept only in-frame beta chains. Each record represents a unique CDR3 protein, reported with the most common genes and DNA among its rows. TCRdb, rather than the study authors, made the V and J calls. Across this sample there are hundreds of thousands of distinct CDR3 sequences, with roughly 22% seen only once. Approximately 8.4% of the sample is held by the ten biggest clonotypes.

The germline ends are 15 bases apart after V is trimmed by 3 bases and J by 1 base. For CDR1 and CDR2, the germline V gene (reference sequence) lists MNHEY and SMNVEV. Including the terminal cysteine and phenylalanine, the CDR3 comprises 16 residues. Only the CDR3 part of the read is kept: 48 bases, read in frame from the first base. Recombination connected TRBV27 to TRBJ1-1; the D gene is perhaps TRBD1, from 5 matching bases. Material for sequencing was PBMCs or a T cell subset sorted from them (not recorded which). The TCR comes from an adult woman who had mild COVID-19 (a few samples of this study predate the infection). The sample titles of this study are shuffled in the database, so cell type and time point are left out; the donor was told from shared clones. The CDR3 region: CASSFSGVDKNTEAFF. The nucleotide sequence is given as TGTGCCAGCAGTTTCTCGGGGGTGGACAAGAACACTGAAGCTTTCTTT.